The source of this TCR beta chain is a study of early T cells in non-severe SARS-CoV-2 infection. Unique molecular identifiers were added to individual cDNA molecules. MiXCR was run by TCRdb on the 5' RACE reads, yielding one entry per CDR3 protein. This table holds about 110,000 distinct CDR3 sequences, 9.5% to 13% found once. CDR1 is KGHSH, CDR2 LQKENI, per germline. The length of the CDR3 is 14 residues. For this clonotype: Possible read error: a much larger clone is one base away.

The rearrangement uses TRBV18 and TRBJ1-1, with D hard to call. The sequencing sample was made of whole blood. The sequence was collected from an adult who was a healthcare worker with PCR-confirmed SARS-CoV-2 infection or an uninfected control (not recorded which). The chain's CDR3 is CASSALTVNTGAFF. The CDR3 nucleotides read TGTGCCAGCTCAGCTTTAACGGTGAACACTGGAGCTTTCTTT. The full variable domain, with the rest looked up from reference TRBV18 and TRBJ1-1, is NAGVMQNPRHLVRRRGQEARLRCSPMKGHSHVYWYRQLPEEGLKFMVYLQKENIIDESGMPKERFSAEFPKEGPSILRIQQVVRGDSAAYFCASSALTVNTGAFFGQGTRLTVV.